The 25 T cell receptor beta chains presented below share a single source sample, sequenced in a study of cytomegalovirus exposure and HLA in healthy donors. With 60 Vbeta and 13 Jbeta primers, the PCR was carried out. Sequenced by immunoSEQ multiplex PCR; TCRdb stores in-frame clones only, minus some. The sample has over 60,000 clones, about 81% seen once. The specimen sequenced was PBMCs. Every receptor here comes from a woman between 25 and 40 years old in good health and CMV-seronegative.

The chain links TRBV21-1 to TRBJ2-2; TRBD2, as called in the table, went unchecked against the DNA. TRBV21-1 constitutes a pseudogene. CDR3 length: 17 amino acids. The CDR3 loop is CASSKVGAGGLTGELFF. CDR3 sequence (DNA): TGTGCCAGCAGCAAAGTGGGTGCGGGAGGCCTGACCGGGGAGCTGTTTTTT.

Concerning this clone itself: Other nucleotide sequences from this sample produce the same CDR3. The rearrangement links TRBV9 to TRBJ1-4; D is ambiguous. Germline values: CDR1 SGDLS, CDR2 YYNGEE. V was clipped by 0 bases and J by 3 bases, with 6 bases between them. The CDR3 covers 14 residues. The CDR3 DNA sequence: TGTGCCAGCAGCGTAGTTCCAGCTAATGAAAAACTGTTTTTT. Encoded protein: CASSVVPANEKLFF.

The chain couples TRBV29-1 to TRBJ1-6; 9 positions agree with TRBD1. V shed 7 bases, J shed 7 bases, and the junction held 8 bases outside the gene matches. The CDR3 has 14 amino acids. Germline lookup yields CDR1 SQVTM and CDR2 ANQGSEA. The CDR3 region has the DNA TGCAGCGCTAGGACAGGGGTGGCCAATTCACCCCTCCACTTT. Its translation: CSARTGVANSPLHF. The whole variable domain, filled in from reference TRBV29-1 and TRBJ1-6, reads SAVISQKPSRDICQRGTSLTIQCQVDSQVTMMFWYRQQPGQSLTLIATANQGSEATYESGFVIDKFPISRPNLTFSTLTVSNMSPEDSSIYLCSARTGVANSPLHFGNGTRLTVT.

V gene TRBV18 combines with J gene TRBJ2-2, with D maybe TRBD1 (6 bases). Germline assignment: CDR1 KGHSH and CDR2 LQKENI. Trimming stripped 6 bases from V and 3 bases from J, with 17 bases between. The CDR3 loop spans 16 amino acids. The CDR3 sequence is CASSPQGRGDTGELFF. Here the CDR3 DNA reads TGTGCCAGCTCTCCCCAGGGGAGAGGGGACACCGGGGAGCTGTTTTTT.

The V and J genes are TRBV18 and TRBJ2-7; 8 positions match TRBD1. Germline CDR1 KGHSH, CDR2 LQKENI. The CDR3 sequence is 14 residues long. The junction had 4 bases not matched to a gene; V was cut back by 4 bases and J by 2 bases. CDR3 in DNA: TGTGCCAGCTCACTCCGACAGGGGACCTACGAGCAGTACGTC. It is translated as CASSLRQGTYEQYV.

This clone was detected only once. J is TRBJ2-2 and V is TRBV6-5; 9 nucleotides match TRBD2. This CDR3 spans 16 amino acids. Germline V CDR1 and CDR2: MNHEY, SVGAGI. V shed 4 bases, J shed 3 bases, and the junction held 6 bases outside the gene matches. CDR3 bases: TGTGCCAGCAGTTTAGCGGGAGTGTGGGACACCGGGGAGCTGTTTTTT. Protein: CASSLAGVWDTGELFF.

V usage is TRBV6-5 and J usage is TRBJ1-5; TRBD1 aligns across 9 bases. CDR1 MNHEY and CDR2 SVGAGI come from the germline V gene. The CDR3 loop spans 16 amino acids. V was clipped by 4 bases and J by 1 base; unmatched bases: 5. Written as DNA, the CDR3 is TGTGCCAGCAGTTTGACAGGGGGGTCGAGCAATCAGCCCCAGCATTTT. This encodes CASSLTGGSSNQPQHF.

The chain combines TRBV18 with TRBJ2-7, with D perhaps matching TRBD2 (5 bases). The length of the CDR3 is 13 residues. Trimming stripped 2 bases from V and 2 bases from J, with 7 bases between. CDR1 and CDR2 from the germline V gene are KGHSH and LQKENI. CDR3 protein: CASSPGLTYEQYV. The CDR3 coding sequence is TGTGCCAGCTCACCAGGACTCACCTACGAGCAGTACGTC.

The chain carries TRBV18 and TRBJ2-7; the match to TRBD1 covers 8 bases. V was clipped by 4 bases and J by 2 bases; unmatched bases: 4. This CDR3 comprises 14 residues. Germline-derived CDR1 and CDR2 are KGHSH and LQKENI. This CDR3 reads CASSRGQGTYEQYV. CDR3 bases: TGTGCCAGCTCACGAGGACAGGGTACCTACGAGCAGTACGTC.

The chain is built from TRBV7-2 and TRBJ1-3, with TRBD1 matching over 7 bases. This CDR3 region has 15 residues. Germline V gives CDR1 SGHTA, CDR2 FQGNSA. With V trimmed by 4 bases and J by 9 bases, 12 bases remained unmatched. The CDR3 here is CASSSTPIRGATIYF. Written as DNA, the CDR3 is TGTGCCAGCAGCTCCACCCCTATCAGGGGGGCCACCATATATTTT. The whole variable domain, filled in from reference TRBV7-2 and TRBJ1-3, reads GAGVSQSPSNKVTEKGKDVELRCDPISGHTALYWYRQSLGQGLEFLIYFQGNSAPDKSGLPSDRFSAERTGGSVSTLTIQRTQQEDSAVYLCASSSTPIRGATIYFGEGSWLTVV.

This chain links TRBV5-1 with TRBJ2-3; TRBD1 is a possible D gene (5 bases). The CDR3 has 12 residues. Trimming removed 4 bases at V and 5 bases at J, with 8 bases between. Germline V gene sequence: CDR1 SGHRS, CDR2 YFSETQ. Here the CDR3 DNA reads TGCGCCAGCAGCCTCAGGGTAGATACGCAGTATTTT. The encoded protein is CASSLRVDTQYF.

The chain combines TRBV2 with TRBJ1-4; no definite D call. Per the germline V gene, CDR1 is SNHLY and CDR2 is FYNNEI. The CDR3 spans 14 residues. Trimming left V 6 bases short and J 3 bases short, with 11 bases between. CDR3 region: CASRVGLPNEKLFF. In nucleotides, the CDR3 is TGTGCCAGCAGAGTAGGACTTCCTAATGAAAAACTGTTTTTT.

The J gene is TRBJ1-5, the V gene TRBV19; D gene ambiguous. V lost 2 bases and J lost 0, with 5 bases in between. This CDR3 is built from 14 residues. Germline assignment: CDR1 LNHDA and CDR2 SQIVND (reference sequence). In nucleotides, the CDR3 is TGTGCCAGTAGTATACGGTATAGCAATCAGCCCCAGCATTTT. It translates to CASSIRYSNQPQHF. The whole variable domain, remainder taken from reference TRBV19 and TRBJ1-5, is DGGITQSPKYLFRKEGQNVTLSCEQNLNHDAMYWYRQDPGQGLRLIYYSQIVNDFQKGDIAEGYSVSREKKESFPLTVTSAQKNPTAFYLCASSIRYSNQPQHFGDGTRLSIL.

The J gene is TRBJ2-1, the V gene TRBV19; 8 nucleotides align to TRBD1. The V segment lost 3 bases and the J segment 9 bases; nucleotides outside the gene matches: 1. CDR3 length: 12 amino acids. Germline values: CDR1 LNHDA, CDR2 SQIVND (reference sequence). In DNA form, the CDR3 reads TGTGCCAGTAGTATGACAGGGGTTGAGCAGTTCTTC. Translating gives CASSMTGVEQFF.

The count of this clone is one. The genes are TRBV5-6 and TRBJ2-5; D is possibly TRBD1 (6 bases). The CDR3 totals 15 residues. The germline gives CDR1 SGHDT, CDR2 YYEEEE. Deletions cut 1 base from V and 1 base from J, with 11 bases between. CDR3 residues: CASSLWAGAQETQYF. The CDR3 DNA reads TGTGCCAGCAGCTTGTGGGCAGGGGCCCAAGAGACCCAGTACTTC.

This chain uses TRBV6-6 with TRBJ2-7; possibly TRBD2 for D (5 bases). The CDR3 runs 13 residues. V lost 0 bases, J lost 3 bases, and 6 bases lay in between. Germline loops: CDR1 MNHNY, CDR2 SVGAGI (reference sequence). The DNA of the CDR3 is TGTGCCAGCAGTTACTCTGGGAGCTACGAGCAGTACTTC. Residues: CASSYSGSYEQYF.

The chain employs TRBV28 and TRBJ1-3; TRBD1 matches at 12 bases. The ends lost 5 bases at V and 4 bases at J; junction bases unmatched: 6. Germline loops: CDR1 MDHEN, CDR2 SYDVKM. This CDR3 has 16 amino acids. The CDR3, as DNA: TGTGCCAGCAGTAACCGGGACAGGGGGCAAGGAAACACCATATATTTT. Protein sequence: CASSNRDRGQGNTIYF.

The rearrangement joins TRBV27 to TRBJ2-7; tentatively, D is TRBD1 (5 bases). V dropped 3 bases and J dropped 3 bases, with 9 bases sitting between them. This CDR3 is 13 amino acids long. Germline V CDR1 and CDR2: MNHEY, SMNVEV (reference sequence). CDR3 bases: TGTGCCAGCAGTTTGGCAGGGAACTACGAGCAGTACTTC. Translated: CASSLAGNYEQYF.

This chain uses TRBV4-2 with TRBJ2-3; 7 nucleotides line up with TRBD2. This CDR3 is built from 19 residues. CDR1 LGHNA and CDR2 YNFKEQ come from the germline V gene. V trimming: 5 bases; J trimming: 1 base; junction bases outside the gene matches: 18. CDR3 coding DNA: TGTGCCAGCAGCTCCCGATTCGGCGGGAGTATTGGGGGCACAGATACGCAGTATTTT. Its protein product is CASSSRFGGSIGGTDTQYF.

The chain recombines TRBV5-4 with TRBJ2-2, with D unclear. The length of the CDR3 is 13 residues. V was shortened by 0 bases and J by 6 bases, with 6 bases between the two germline ends. Germline assignment: CDR1 SGHNT and CDR2 YYREEE (reference sequence). The DNA of the CDR3 is TGTGCCAGCAGCTTGGATTCGGCCGGGGAGCTGTTTTTT. Encoded protein: CASSLDSAGELFF.

This clone was counted a few times. The chain links TRBV28 to TRBJ2-3, with 11 bases matching TRBD2. The CDR3 is 15 residues long. Germline CDR1 reads MDHEN; CDR2 reads SYDVKM. The ends lost 6 bases at V and 9 bases at J; junction bases unmatched: 11. CDR3 bases: TGTGCCAGCAGAGCACTAGCGGGGGCCGAGGGGACGCAGTATTTT. This gives the protein CASRALAGAEGTQYF.

This clone was seen more than once but under ten times. V usage is TRBV9 and J usage is TRBJ1-1; no definite D call. CDR1 is SGDLS and CDR2 is YYNGEE in the germline V gene. V lost 0 bases, J lost 1 base, and 7 bases lay in between. This CDR3 is built from 14 residues. The CDR3, as DNA: TGTGCCAGCAGCGTAGAGGCAGGGAACACTGAAGCTTTCTTT. Translating gives CASSVEAGNTEAFF.

The V gene is TRBV7-9, the J gene TRBJ2-7; D is possibly TRBD1 (6 bases). The germline V gene has CDR1 SEHNR and CDR2 FQNEAQ (reference sequence). CDR3 size: 12 residues. The ends were cut back, 5 bases at V and 7 bases at J, with 12 bases in the middle. The CDR3 here is CASSPQGVEQYF. The CDR3 bases are TGTGCCAGCAGCCCACAGGGTGTGGAGCAGTACTTC.

This chain connects TRBV30 to TRBJ2-5; D uncertain. In germline, CDR1 is GTSNPN, CDR2 SVGIG (reference sequence). The CDR3 is 14 residues long. V was pared by 4 bases and J by 0 bases, with 12 bases between. CDR3 region: CAWTRDWYQETQYF. The CDR3 DNA is TGTGCCTGGACCCGTGACTGGTACCAAGAGACCCAGTACTTC.

Notes on this clone: The sample carries other DNA sequences with the same CDR3. This chain links TRBV7-9 with TRBJ2-7; possibly TRBD2 for D (6 bases). Germline V lookup: CDR1 SEHNR, CDR2 FQNEAQ (reference sequence). CDR3 size: 13 residues. The DNA of the CDR3 is TGTTCTAGCAGAAGCGGGCCGGCCTACGAGCAGTACTTC. It is translated as CSSRSGPAYEQYF.